This TCR beta chain was recovered during a study of CD8 T cells in ankylosing spondylitis (dated by TCRdb to about 2017). Some background on the complete study: The study set out to find disease-linked TCR variants by profiling T cell receptor beta repertoires in ankylosing spondylitis patients and healthy donors. In total, the full study cohort was made up of about 110 healthy donors and 25 to 30 ankylosing spondylitis patients. Samples of peripheral blood were taken, and for ankylosing spondylitis patients, synovial fluid was collected as well. Beyond this particular receptor, the publication reports: A CD8+ phenotype was shown by the disease-linked clones, which were found at relatively low frequencies in peripheral blood. Some TCR beta motif variants had previously been reported in synovial fluid and blood of reactive arthritis patients, which suggested common disease-initiation mechanisms. Blood from ankylosing spondylitis patients appeared to be characterized by a TCR beta motif composed of under 10 highly homologous amino acid variants. The disease-linked clones were reported as significantly enriched in matched synovial fluid samples from ankylosing spondylitis patients.

This clonotype was observed many times. Its antigen is still unknown. The record has no base qualities; no much larger clone is one base away. The sequencer was an Illumina HiSeq 2500. Quantitative 5'-RACE with molecular barcodes was the method used to prepare the TCR beta libraries. In the authors' own workflow: Disease-linked TCR variants were identified with a new computational method built on a probabilistic model of VDJ rearrangement. Starting from the raw public reads, TCRdb applied fastp trimming at Q25, assembled clones with MiXCR and retained in-frame beta chains. Records with the same CDR3 protein are collapsed into one entry carrying the most frequent genes and DNA. The V and J calls were determined by TCRdb, not by the authors. In all, the sample holds 300,000 to 400,000 distinct CDR3 sequences, and 9.5% to 13% of those were seen once. Roughly 9.5% of the sample lies in the top ten. The CDR3 contains 16 residues, cysteine and phenylalanine counted. Left in the record is the CDR3 DNA by itself, 48 bases read in frame from the first base. V is pared back by 1 base and J by 8 bases, with 18 bases lying between the germline termini. CDR1 SGHRS and CDR2 YFSETQ were looked up in the germline V gene.

The receptor chain draws on TRBV5-1 and TRBJ1-4; TRBD1 is a weak D gene call, 5 bases matching. The TCR sequence derives from a female donor with ankylosing spondylitis or in good health (not recorded which). Sequencing was carried out using blood, either unsorted or a sorted T cell fraction (not recorded which). The sequence in DNA is TGCGCCAGCAGCTTGCCCGGGACGGCGGCGGGGGAAAAACTGTTTTTT. Its translation is CASSLPGTAAGEKLFF.